The TCR beta chain under discussion was sequenced for a study of CD8+ T cells in alopecia areata. About the research overall: The SALT score measured affected scalp surface percentage in treated patients. The study, taken as a whole, reports: Amid tofacitinib therapy, many expanded lesional clones stayed present in scalp and blood.

Germline CDR1 reads SNHLY; CDR2 reads FYNNEI. The CDR3 spans 14 residues. Trimming pared 3 bases from V and 6 bases from J, leaving 14 bases between. The treatment here: oral pan-JAK inhibitor, 5-10 mg twice daily. Peripheral blood, together with lesional scalp punch biopsies, was collected from alopecia areata patients. This clone was seen a handful of times. The antigen is undetermined. RNA was isolated and reverse transcribed to cDNA, the sequencing template. Method: immunoSEQ multiplex PCR; TCRdb's copy keeps in-frame clones and lacks some. The sample contains approximately 150,000 clones, 50% to 75% of which appear only once.

This receptor was taken from a human donor with alopecia areata. The starting material was CD4+ T cells sorted from blood, obtained around week 55, from a patient treated with tofacitinib. The V gene is TRBV2, the J gene TRBJ1-2; possible D gene TRBD1, 6 bases. The CDR3: CASSDRGQPNGYTF. The CDR3 DNA reads TGTGCCAGCAGTGATCGAGGACAGCCAAATGGCTACACCTTC.